This T cell receptor (beta chain) was identified in a study of regulatory T cells in long-lasting Graves disease. Time point here: persistent/refractory GD, antithyroid drugs over 5 years with positive TRAb. PBMC RNA was the source of the TCR library. The CDR3 has 16 amino acids. Trimming at V came to 2 bases and at J to 4 bases, leaving 4 bases not matched to a gene. Germline V lookup: CDR1 PRHDT, CDR2 FYEKMQ (reference sequence). Arm-PCR of CDR3 regions and iRepertoire HTBI primers were used to build TCR beta libraries. TCRdb ran MiXCR on the multiplex PCR reads and lists one entry per CDR3 protein. Of about 460,000 distinct CDR3 sequences detected, 20% to 25% appear once; the ten largest clones hold around 13%.

The J gene is TRBJ2-3, the V gene TRBV13, with TRBD1 matching 12 bases. The clonotype was recovered from a female donor with Graves disease. The material was peripheral blood mononuclear cells (PBMCs), obtained when the disease was refractory, from a patient treated with antithyroid drugs. CDR3 region: CASSLTGTGGADTQYF. The CDR3 DNA follows: TGTGCCAGCAGCTTAACCGGGACAGGGGGCGCAGATACGCAGTATTTT.